The rows below give T cell receptor beta chains drawn from one sample of a study of cytomegalovirus exposure and HLA in healthy donors. Libraries were prepared by immunoSEQ multiplex PCR; TCRdb keeps only in-frame clonotypes and omits some of them. The table shows about 250,000 clones, with roughly 85% occurring only once. The sequenced material came from PBMCs. These TCRs come from a girl aged 2 to 9 in good health and CMV-seronegative. CDR3s include the opening cysteine and the closing phenylalanine or tryptophan. The D gene is left open where the match is weak. Size values are once, few and many counts, or a class for expanded clones, and some rows have none.

V,size,D,J,DNA,CDR3
TRBV6-5,few,TRBD1,TRBJ2-7,TGTGCCAGCAGTTACGGGACAGGGGGAACCTACGAGCAGTACTTC,CASSYGTGGTYEQYF
TRBV9,-,-,TRBJ2-7,TGTGCCAGCAGCGTCGCCGGGATTTCCTACGAGCAGTACTTC,CASSVAGISYEQYF
TRBV6-5,few,-,TRBJ1-3,TGTGCCAGCAGCCCCAACAGGGCTGGAAACACCATATATTTT,CASSPNRAGNTIYF
TRBV14,-,TRBD2,TRBJ2-7,TGTGCCAGCAGTCGGGCTAGCGGGGGTTACGAGCAGTACTTC,CASSRASGGYEQYF
TRBV6-5,few,TRBD1,TRBJ1-1,TGTGCCAGCAGTGACAGGGTGAACACTGAAGCTTTCTTT,CASSDRVNTEAFF
TRBV5-1,-,-,TRBJ1-3,TGCGCCAGCAGCTTGAACGGCGGAATCTCTGGAAACACCATATATTTT,CASSLNGGISGNTIYF
TRBV4-1,-,-,TRBJ1-5,TGCGCCAGCAGCCAAGGGTACTTTGATAGCAATCAGCCCCAGCATTTT,CASSQGYFDSNQPQHF
TRBV7-9,-,-,TRBJ2-5,TGTGCCAGCACCAGAACAGGCCAAGAGACCCAGTACTTC,CASTRTGQETQYF
TRBV7-9,few,-,TRBJ2-3,TGTGCCAGCAGCCCCCGGCAAGCGGTTAGCACAGATACGCAGTATTTT,CASSPRQAVSTDTQYF
TRBV5-1,once,-,TRBJ1-1,TGCGCCAGCACACCGGGGGGGAACACTGAAGCTTTCTTT,CASTPGGNTEAFF
TRBV13,-,TRBD2,TRBJ2-7,TGTGCCAGCAGCTTAGCCTCTAGCGGGTTTCCCTACGAGCAGTACTTC,CASSLASSGFPYEQYF
TRBV27,-,TRBD2,TRBJ2-1,TGTGCCAGCAGTTTAAGGGGGACTAGCGGGGCCAGCTCCTACAATGAGCAGTTCTTC,CASSLRGTSGASSYNEQFF
TRBV13,-,TRBD1,TRBJ1-1,TGTGCCAGCAGCCGAAGACAGGGTCGGAACACTGAAGCTTTCTTT,CASSRRQGRNTEAFF
TRBV7-9,-,-,TRBJ2-1,TGTGCCAGCAGCTTAGCAGGGGCGGCGTATTACAATGAGCAGTTCTTC,CASSLAGAAYYNEQFF
TRBV21-1,-,-,TRBJ2-3,TGTGCCAGCAGCGAACTAGCGGGGACTAGCACAGATACGCAGTATTTT,CASSELAGTSTDTQYF
TRBV5-1,-,TRBD2,TRBJ2-5,TGCGCCAGCAGCTTGGTGGCTAGCGGGAGTAATGGGGAGACCCAGTACTTC,CASSLVASGSNGETQYF
TRBV29-1,-,TRBD2,TRBJ2-4,TGCAGCGTTCCCGGGACTAGCGTGTCGAGCCAGTACTTC,CSVPGTSVSSQYF
TRBV11-1,-,-,TRBJ2-2,TGTGCCAGCAGCCAGCGGAGCACCGGGGAGCTGTTTTTT,CASSQRSTGELFF
TRBV30,-,TRBD1,TRBJ1-6,TGTGCCTGGCGTGGAGGGGGCGTGGGTAATTCACCCCTCCACTTT,CAWRGGGVGNSPLHF
TRBV6-1,-,-,TRBJ1-2,TGTGCCAGCAGCACGCCAGGTACCCCCTTCTATGGCTACACCTTC,CASSTPGTPFYGYTF
TRBV11-2,-,-,TRBJ2-2,TGTGCCAGCAGCTTTTCTAGTTTGAACACCGGGGAGCTGTTTTTT,CASSFSSLNTGELFF
TRBV2,-,-,TRBJ1-1,TGTGCCAGCAAAAAGGGGGAAAGGCGGGACACTGAAGCTTTCTTT,CASKKGERRDTEAFF
TRBV19,-,TRBD1,TRBJ1-4,TGTGCCAGTTCCCACAGGGGGAATAATGAAAAACTGTTTTTT,CASSHRGNNEKLFF
TRBV7-3,-,TRBD1,TRBJ1-5,TGTGCCAGCAGCACCGGACAGGGGCATCAGCCCCAGCATTTT,CASSTGQGHQPQHF
TRBV30,few,-,TRBJ1-1,TGTGCCTGGAGACAAGGACACCTACCTTACACTGAAGCTTTCTTT,CAWRQGHLPYTEAFF
TRBV6-1,-,-,TRBJ1-4,TGTGCCAGCAGTGAGGGCAGGGCAAGAGAAAAACTGTTTTTT,CASSEGRAREKLFF
TRBV5-6,-,TRBD1,TRBJ2-7,TGTGCCAGCAGCTCCCTCAGGGGGCGCAGGGACGAGCAGTACTTC,CASSSLRGRRDEQYF